This entry is about one T cell receptor (beta chain). The data were produced by immunoSEQ multiplex PCR, yet TCRdb's version contains in-frame clones alone and is incomplete. The repertoire holds 45,000 to 75,000 clones, with around 80% as singletons. The J segment lost 5 bases and the V segment lost 3 bases, leaving 5 bases of the junction unmatched. The CDR3 runs 14 residues. CDR1 and CDR2 from the germline V gene are SGHNT and YYREEE (reference sequence). This sample was taken from a study of radiotherapy plus CTLA-4 blockade in lung cancer. The rearrangement joins TRBV5-4 to TRBJ2-5; 9 nucleotides match TRBD2. The clonotype originates from a human donor with non-small cell lung cancer who had a partial response to radiotherapy plus ipilimumab. The sequencing here drew on peripheral blood, taken from a patient treated with radiotherapy plus ipilimumab. The CDR3 protein is CASSSQRGDETQYF. For the CDR3, the DNA is TGTGCCAGCAGCTCTCAGCGGGGGGACGAGACCCAGTACTTC. The full variable domain, with the rest looked up from reference TRBV5-4 and TRBJ2-5, is ETGVTQSPTHLIKTRGQQVTLRCSSQSGHNTVSWYQQALGQGPQFIFQYYREEENGRGNFPPRFSGLQFPNYSSELNVNALELDDSALYLCASSSQRGDETQYFGPGTRLLVL.